These T cell receptor beta chains were read from a single sample in a study of early T cells in non-severe SARS-CoV-2 infection. TCRdb recomputed calls from the 5' RACE reads with MiXCR, one row per CDR3 protein. Of about 30,000 distinct CDR3 sequences in the sample, approximately 5.2% were seen once. The sample taken for sequencing was whole blood. The receptors were sampled from an adult who was a healthcare worker with PCR-confirmed SARS-CoV-2 infection or an uninfected control (not recorded which). The CDR3 runs from the conserved cysteine through the conserved F or W. Each record gives: J gene, D gene, V gene, clone size, CDR3 DNA, CDR3 protein. A D gene is named only where the DNA matches it firmly. Clone size, where shown, is once, few, many, or a class for clones that have expanded.

TRBJ2-1,TRBD1,TRBV6-5,many,TGTGCCAGCAGCTGGGACAGTTCCTACAATGAGCAGTTCTTC,CASSWDSSYNEQFF
TRBJ2-7,-,TRBV12-3/TRBV12-4,many,TGTGCCAGCAGTTTCCCGCTGGGGGAGCAGTACTTC,CASSFPLGEQYF
TRBJ2-2,-,TRBV6-1,few,TGTGCCAGCCAGCTCACCGGGGAGCTGTTTTTT,CASQLTGELFF
TRBJ2-7,TRBD1,TRBV29-1,-,TGCAGCGCAGAGGGGGCCAATGCCTACGAGCAGTACTTC,CSAEGANAYEQYF
TRBJ1-4,-,TRBV30,many,TGTGCCTGGAACGGGGACACCTATGTAACTAATGAAAAACTGTTTTTT,CAWNGDTYVTNEKLFF
TRBJ2-5,-,TRBV29-1,many,TGCAGCGGAGACGACGACATTGAGTACTTC,CSGDDDIEYF
TRBJ1-1,-,TRBV7-9,few,TGTGCCAGCAGCTTGGACAGCTATGAAGCTTTCTTT,CASSLDSYEAFF
TRBJ2-6,-,TRBV18,few,TGTGCCAGCTCACCACCTTGGGGGTCCGGGGCCAACGTCCTGACTTTC,CASSPPWGSGANVLTF
TRBJ1-1,-,TRBV30,many,TGTGCCTGGAGTGTAGAGACAGGTGAAGCTTTCTTT,CAWSVETGEAFF
TRBJ1-1,-,TRBV4-1,many,TGCGCCAGCAGCCACTTGGGGCTAGGCACTGAAGCTTTCTTT,CASSHLGLGTEAFF
TRBJ1-2,TRBD1,TRBV20-1,many,TGCAGTGCTGGTACAGGGGAGGGAGGCTACACCTTC,CSAGTGEGGYTF
TRBJ2-5,-,TRBV5-1,many,TGCGCCAGCAGCATCAACCCCGGGGGTCAAGAGACCCAGTACTTC,CASSINPGGQETQYF
TRBJ1-3,-,TRBV20-1,many,TGCAGTGCTAGAGATGGGAACGTTCGCTCTGGAAACACCATATATTTT,CSARDGNVRSGNTIYF
TRBJ1-5,-,TRBV4-2,many,TGTGCCAGCAGCCAAGATCTAGTACCGGATCAGCCCCAGCATTTT,CASSQDLVPDQPQHF
TRBJ2-5,-,TRBV15,-,TGTGTCACCAGCAGAGGACCGGGCTGGGAGACCCAGTGCTTC,CVTSRGPGWETQCF
TRBJ2-7,-,TRBV18,many,TGTGCCAGCTCACCACAGCCCGGGGGGCAGTACTTC,CASSPQPGGQYF
TRBJ1-1,TRBD1,TRBV5-1,few,TGCGCCAGCAGCCGACAGGGCCCGAACACTGAAGCTTTCTTT,CASSRQGPNTEAFF
TRBJ2-3,-,TRBV7-6,few,TGTGCCAGCAGCTTATACTCAGGGAGAGATACGCAGTATTTT,CASSLYSGRDTQYF
TRBJ2-4,TRBD1,TRBV7-2,-,TGTGCCAGCAGCTTAATGGGACAGCTTCAGTACTTC,CASSLMGQLQYF
TRBJ2-3,TRBD2,TRBV18,many,TGTGCCAGCTCATTGGCCGGGGGGGCCCAAGATACGCAGTATTTT,CASSLAGGAQDTQYF
TRBJ2-1,-,TRBV7-9,many,TGTGCCAGCAGCACACTCGGGTCCTCCTACAATGAGCAGTTCTTC,CASSTLGSSYNEQFF
TRBJ2-3,-,TRBV9,few,TGTGCCAGCAGCGTCGGGGGCCAGACAGATACGCAGTATTTT,CASSVGGQTDTQYF
TRBJ2-4,-,TRBV12-3/TRBV12-4,many,TGTGCCAGCAATACCGGGACATCCAAAAACATTCAGTACTTC,CASNTGTSKNIQYF
TRBJ1-2,TRBD1,TRBV28,-,TGTGCCAGCAGTTTCGGGACAGGACTTCTCTATGGCTACACCTTC,CASSFGTGLLYGYTF
TRBJ2-5,-,TRBV6-5,many,TGTGCCAGCAGTTTCCTTCGACGGACGGGCTTTACGACCAGTCCTAAAGAGACCCAGTACTTC,CASSFLRRTGFTTSPKETQYF
TRBJ1-1,-,TRBV12-3/TRBV12-4,many,TGTGCCAGCACCCGCAGGGAAGGATACACTGAAGCTTTCTTT,CASTRREGYTEAFF
TRBJ1-1,TRBD1,TRBV7-2,many,TGTGCCAGCAGCCCAGGGGGAGGTGTCACTGAAGCTTTCTTT,CASSPGGGVTEAFF
TRBJ1-1,-,TRBV5-1,few,TGCGCCAGCAGCCCGGTTGGGGCCCCGGGAACTGAACCTTTCTTT,CASSPVGAPGTEPFF
TRBJ2-1,TRBD1,TRBV7-2,few,TGTGCCAGCAGCTTATTGGGGGACAGGGCCGGTGAGCAGTTCTTC,CASSLLGDRAGEQFF
TRBJ2-1,TRBD2,TRBV6-5,few,TGTGCCAGCAGTTCCCGACTAGCGGATTACAATGAGCAGTTCTTC,CASSSRLADYNEQFF
TRBJ2-1,TRBD2,TRBV7-2,few,TGTGCCAGCAGCTGGACCAGCGGGGGGGCCAAGGAGCAGTTCTTC,CASSWTSGGAKEQFF
TRBJ2-1,TRBD1,TRBV7-8,many,TGTGCCAGCAGCCCGCCGGGACAGGGGATATTGCGTAAGGGTGAGCAGTTCTTC,CASSPPGQGILRKGEQFF
TRBJ2-3,-,TRBV18,-,TGTGCCAGCTCACCACCGGAAGGGTTATTCGCGCAGTATTTT,CASSPPEGLFAQYF
TRBJ2-3,-,TRBV12-3/TRBV12-4,many,TGTGCCAGCACCCAGGGGACTACCGCGCATACGCAGTATTTT,CASTQGTTAHTQYF
TRBJ2-7,-,TRBV4-3,many,TGCGCCAGCAGCCAAGACATTTCATCAACGGCCCCCTACGAGCAGTACTTC,CASSQDISSTAPYEQYF
TRBJ1-1,-,TRBV11-2,many,TGTGCCAGCAGCTTAGCAGAAGCCACTGAAGCTTTCTTT,CASSLAEATEAFF
TRBJ2-3,-,TRBV6-2/TRBV6-3,many,TGTGCCAGCAGTTACTCCGGGGGGCGGACAGATACGCAGTATTTT,CASSYSGGRTDTQYF
TRBJ2-7,-,TRBV14,-,TGTGCCAGCAGCCAAGAAAGGCCTGCAGGGCCCTTGGGAGAGCAGTACTTC,CASSQERPAGPLGEQYF
TRBJ1-1,-,TRBV3-1,many,TGTGCCAGCAGCCAACCTGGGAACACTGAAGCTTTCTTT,CASSQPGNTEAFF
TRBJ1-4,TRBD1,TRBV19,many,TGTGCCACATCGAAGGGGACAGCAACTAATGAAAAACTGTTTTTT,CATSKGTATNEKLFF
TRBJ2-6,-,TRBV6-5,many,TGTGCCAGCAGTTACGGGGTTTCTGGGGCCAACGTCCTGACTTTC,CASSYGVSGANVLTF
TRBJ2-1,-,TRBV30,many,TGTGCCTGGACCCCCACGTGGAATGAGCAGTTCTTC,CAWTPTWNEQFF
TRBJ2-5,TRBD2,TRBV7-9,few,TGTGCCAGCAGCCCGCGGGGGACCGAAGAGACCCAGTACTTC,CASSPRGTEETQYF
TRBJ1-2,-,TRBV28,many,TGTGCCAGCAGACTTGTGGTCGGTGGGGGTGGCTACACCTTC,CASRLVVGGGGYTF
TRBJ1-1,-,TRBV10-1,many,TGCGCCAGCAGTGAACGGGCTAACACTGAAGCTTTCTTT,CASSERANTEAFF